Sequencing of this TCR beta chain was carried out in a study of technical replicates of blood from several donors. The table came from immunoSEQ multiplex PCR; TCRdb's copy has only in-frame clones and leaves some out. The sample has about 79,000 clones, approximately 94% seen once. V lost 3 bases and J lost 3, with 21 bases in between. The CDR3 is 17 residues long. Germline values: CDR1 SGHRS, CDR2 YFSETQ. Sequencing used T cells isolated from PBMCs. This chain links TRBV5-1 with TRBJ2-5, with D maybe TRBD2 (5 bases). The receptor comes from a human donor in good health. The CDR3 region is CASSSLILAGGKETQYF. CDR3 DNA: TGCGCCAGCAGCTCTCTGATTTTGGCAGGAGGCAAAGAGACCCAGTACTTC.